Here is one T cell receptor (beta chain) with its context. Its specificity is unknown. One junction end disagrees with the germline gene, perhaps due to a read error. Assay used: immunoSEQ multiplex PCR; TCRdb lists only in-frame clones, some missing. The sample carries about 120,000 clones, about 87% recorded once. The data belong to a study of T cell responses to AZD1222 COVID-19 vaccine. In the study overall: Timing groups of about 4 and about 12 weeks for second doses were pooled. Findings and limits, study-wide: Donors were mostly white British, more females; clonal diversity possibly underestimated. Targets within unmutated variant regions were reportedly found for nearly half of spike-specific TCRs. Receipt of two AZD1222 doses was followed by a rise in Spike-specific TCR breadth and depth.

Per germline, CDR1 WNHNN and CDR2 SYGVQD (reference sequence). The CDR3 consists of 13 residues. The origin of this receptor is an adult in good health. The chain joins TRBV10-1 to TRBJ2-2; D not certain. The sample in question was peripheral blood, obtained on day 0 of AZD1222 vaccination. The CDR3 is CASSESLTRELFF. In DNA form, the CDR3 reads TGCGCCAGCAGTGAGTCGCTCACCCGGGAGCTGTTTTTT.